This TCR beta chain emerged from a study of blood T cell repertoires in COVID-19. In the study overall: The United States, Italy and Spain were the sources of the acute and convalescent COVID-19 samples.

Germline CDR1 is SGHKS and CDR2 is YYEKEE (reference sequence). V lost 0 bases, J lost 11 bases, and 15 bases lay in between. The CDR3 spans 13 residues. Some clones are missing from TCRdb's copy, which holds only in-frame ones; the method was immunoSEQ multiplex PCR. The data contain 25,000 to 35,000 clones, approximately 80% of them singletons. This chain links TRBV5-5 with TRBJ2-7; possibly TRBD1 for D (6 bases). This TCR derives from a woman older than 75 with acute or convalescent COVID-19. The sample comprised peripheral blood. The CDR3 reads CASSLAASQGKYF. CDR3 nucleotides: TGTGCCAGCAGCTTGGCCGCCTCGCAGGGGAAGTACTTC.